The TCR beta chain under discussion was sequenced for a study of CD8 T cells in Susac syndrome. V lost 2 bases to trimming and J lost 5 bases; unmatched junction nucleotides: 11. This CDR3 has 16 amino acids. Germline V gives CDR1 LGHDT, CDR2 YNNKEL (reference sequence). It was with random hexamers that roughly 0.5 to 1 ug RNA was reverse transcribed. The TCR beta CDR3 was amplified by immunoSEQ multiplex PCR across 54 Vbeta, 13 Jbeta. Each CDR3 protein is one row after TCRdb ran MiXCR on the immunoSEQ multiplex PCR reads. The sample has 45,000 or so distinct CDR3 sequences, approximately 93% seen once; the top ten hold less than 0.65%.

Sequences were obtained from CD8+ T cells from PBMCs. This clonotype was sampled from a human donor in good health. The chain is built from TRBV3-1 and TRBJ2-5; TRBD2 matches 7 bases. The CDR3 DNA follows: TGTGCCAGCAGCCAACCGGAGGGGAGGGGAGGGGAGACCCAGTACTTC. It specifies CASSQPEGRGGETQYF.